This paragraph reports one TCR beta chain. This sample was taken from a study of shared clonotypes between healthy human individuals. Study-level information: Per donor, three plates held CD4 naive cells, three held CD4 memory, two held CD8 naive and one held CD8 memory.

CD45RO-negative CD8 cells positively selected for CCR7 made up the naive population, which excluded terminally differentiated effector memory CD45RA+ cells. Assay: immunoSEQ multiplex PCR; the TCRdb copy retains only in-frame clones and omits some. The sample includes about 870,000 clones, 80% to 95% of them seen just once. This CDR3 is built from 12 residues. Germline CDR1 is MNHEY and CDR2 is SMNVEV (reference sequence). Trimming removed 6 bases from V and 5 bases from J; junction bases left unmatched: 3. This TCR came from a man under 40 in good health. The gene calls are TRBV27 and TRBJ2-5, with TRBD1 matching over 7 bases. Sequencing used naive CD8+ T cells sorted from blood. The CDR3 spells CASRTGRETQYF. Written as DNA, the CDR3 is TGTGCCAGCAGGACAGGGCGCGAGACCCAGTACTTC.